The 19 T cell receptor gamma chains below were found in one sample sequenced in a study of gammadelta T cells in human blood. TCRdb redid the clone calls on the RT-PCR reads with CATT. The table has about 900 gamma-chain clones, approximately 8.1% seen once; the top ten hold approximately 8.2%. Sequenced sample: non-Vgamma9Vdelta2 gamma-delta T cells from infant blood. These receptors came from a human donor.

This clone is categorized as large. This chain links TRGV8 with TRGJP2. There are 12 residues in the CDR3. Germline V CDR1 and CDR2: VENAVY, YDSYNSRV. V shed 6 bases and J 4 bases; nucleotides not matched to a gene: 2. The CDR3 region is CATWTSDWIKTF. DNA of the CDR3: TGTGCCACCTGGACTAGTGATTGGATCAAGACGTTT.

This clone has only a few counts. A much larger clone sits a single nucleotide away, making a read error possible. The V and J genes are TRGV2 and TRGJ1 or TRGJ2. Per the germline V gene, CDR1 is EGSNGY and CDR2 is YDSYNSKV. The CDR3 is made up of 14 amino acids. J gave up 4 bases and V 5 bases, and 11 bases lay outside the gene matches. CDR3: CATWGGRGYYKKLF. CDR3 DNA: TGTGCCACCTGGGGCGGCCGGGGGTATTATAAGAAACTCTTT.

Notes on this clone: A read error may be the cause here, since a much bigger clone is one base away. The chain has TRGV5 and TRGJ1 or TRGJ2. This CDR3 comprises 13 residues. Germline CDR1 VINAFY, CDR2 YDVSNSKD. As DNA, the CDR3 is TGTGCCCCCTGGGACGGTAGTTATTATAAGAAACTCTTT. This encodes CAPWDGSYYKKLF.

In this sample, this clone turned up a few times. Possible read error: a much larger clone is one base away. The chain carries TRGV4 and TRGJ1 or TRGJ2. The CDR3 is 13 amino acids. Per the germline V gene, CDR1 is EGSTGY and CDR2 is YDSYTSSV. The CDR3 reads CATWDGDYYKKLF. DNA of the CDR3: TGTGCCACCTGGGATGGAGATTATTATAAAAAACTCTTT.

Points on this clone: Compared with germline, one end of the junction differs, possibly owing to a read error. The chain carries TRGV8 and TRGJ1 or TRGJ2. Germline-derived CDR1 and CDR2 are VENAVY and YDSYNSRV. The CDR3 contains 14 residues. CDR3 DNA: TGTGCCACCTGGGATAGACCCAAATATTCTAAGAAACTCTTT. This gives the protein CATWDRPKYSKKLF.

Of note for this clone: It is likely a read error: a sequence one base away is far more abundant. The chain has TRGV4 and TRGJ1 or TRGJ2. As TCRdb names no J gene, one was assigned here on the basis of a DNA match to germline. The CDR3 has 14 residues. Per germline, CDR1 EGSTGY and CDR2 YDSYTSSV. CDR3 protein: CAAWDGIPYYKKLF. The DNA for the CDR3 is TGTGCCGCCTGGGATGGAATCCCTTATTATAAGAAACTCTTT.

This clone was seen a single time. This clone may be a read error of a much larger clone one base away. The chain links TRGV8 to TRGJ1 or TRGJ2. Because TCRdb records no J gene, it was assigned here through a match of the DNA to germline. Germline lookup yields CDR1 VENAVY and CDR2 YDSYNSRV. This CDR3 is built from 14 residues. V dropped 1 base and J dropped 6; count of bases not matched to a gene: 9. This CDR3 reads CATWDRSILYKKLF. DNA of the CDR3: TGTGCCACCTGGGATAGATCAATACTTTATAAGAAACTCTTT.

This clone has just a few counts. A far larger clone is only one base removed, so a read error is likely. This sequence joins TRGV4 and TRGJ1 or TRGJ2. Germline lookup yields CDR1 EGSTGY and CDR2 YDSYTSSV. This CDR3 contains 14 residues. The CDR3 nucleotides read TGTGCCCCCCCTATGCGGAGGGGAGATTATAAGAACCTCTTT. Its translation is CAPPMRRGDYKNLF.

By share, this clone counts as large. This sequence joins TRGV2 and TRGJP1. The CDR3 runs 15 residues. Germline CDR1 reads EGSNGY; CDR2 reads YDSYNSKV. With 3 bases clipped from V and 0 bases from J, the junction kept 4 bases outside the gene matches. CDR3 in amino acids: CATWDSYTTGWFKIF. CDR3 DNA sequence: TGTGCCACCTGGGACTCCTATACCACTGGTTGGTTCAAGATATTT.

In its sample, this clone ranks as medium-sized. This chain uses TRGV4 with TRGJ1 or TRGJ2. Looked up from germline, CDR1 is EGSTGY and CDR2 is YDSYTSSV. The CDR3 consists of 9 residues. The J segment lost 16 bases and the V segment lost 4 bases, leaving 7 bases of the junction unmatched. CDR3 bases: TGTGCCACCTGGGACCTGGTTCTCTTT. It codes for CATWDLVLF.

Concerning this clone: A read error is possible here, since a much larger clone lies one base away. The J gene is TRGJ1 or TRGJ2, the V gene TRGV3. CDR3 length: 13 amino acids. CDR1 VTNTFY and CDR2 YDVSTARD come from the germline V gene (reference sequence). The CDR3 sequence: CASWDRTYYKKLF. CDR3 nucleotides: TGTGCCTCCTGGGACAGAACTTATTATAAGAAACTCTTT.

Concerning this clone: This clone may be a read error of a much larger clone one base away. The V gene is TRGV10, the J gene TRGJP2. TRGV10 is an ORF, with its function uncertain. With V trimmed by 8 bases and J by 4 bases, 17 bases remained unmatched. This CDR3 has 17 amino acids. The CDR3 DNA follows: TGTGCTGCGTGGGATTTCGGGATTTATAATAGTGATTGGATCAAGACGTTT. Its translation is CAAWDFGIYNSDWIKTF.

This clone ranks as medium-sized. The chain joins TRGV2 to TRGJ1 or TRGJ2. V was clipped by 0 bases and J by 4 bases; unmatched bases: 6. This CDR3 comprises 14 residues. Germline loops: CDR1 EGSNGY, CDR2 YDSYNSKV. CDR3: CATWDGQGYYKKLF. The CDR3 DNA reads TGTGCCACCTGGGACGGGCAAGGATATTATAAGAAACTCTTT.

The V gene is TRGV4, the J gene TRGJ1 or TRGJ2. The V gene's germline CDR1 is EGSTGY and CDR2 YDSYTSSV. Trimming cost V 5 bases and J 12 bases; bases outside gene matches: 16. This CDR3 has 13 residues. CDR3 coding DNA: TGTGCCACCTGGGGGAACGGGGGTAATGGGAAACTCTTT. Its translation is CATWGNGGNGKLF.

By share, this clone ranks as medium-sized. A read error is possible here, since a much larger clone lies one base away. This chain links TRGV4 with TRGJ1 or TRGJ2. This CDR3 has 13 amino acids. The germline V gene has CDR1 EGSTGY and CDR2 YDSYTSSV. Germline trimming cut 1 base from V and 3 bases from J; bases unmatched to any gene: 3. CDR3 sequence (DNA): TGTGCCACCTGGGATGGCTCTTATTATAAGAAACTCTTT. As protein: CATWDGSYYKKLF.

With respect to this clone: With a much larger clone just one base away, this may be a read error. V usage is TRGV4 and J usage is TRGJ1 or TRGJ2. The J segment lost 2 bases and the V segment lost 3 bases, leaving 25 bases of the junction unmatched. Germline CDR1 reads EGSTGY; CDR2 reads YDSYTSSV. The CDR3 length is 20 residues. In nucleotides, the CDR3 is TGTGCCACCTGGGATCCGTGCTACCCACCGAGATTGCCAGATTATTATAAGAAACTCTTT. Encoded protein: CATWDPCYPPRLPDYYKKLF.

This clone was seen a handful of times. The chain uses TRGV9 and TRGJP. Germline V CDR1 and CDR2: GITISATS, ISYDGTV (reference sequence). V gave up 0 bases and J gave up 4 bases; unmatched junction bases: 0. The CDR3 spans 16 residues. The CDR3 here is CALWEVQELGKKIKVF. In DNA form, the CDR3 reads TGTGCCTTGTGGGAGGTGCAAGAGTTGGGCAAAAAAATCAAGGTATTT.

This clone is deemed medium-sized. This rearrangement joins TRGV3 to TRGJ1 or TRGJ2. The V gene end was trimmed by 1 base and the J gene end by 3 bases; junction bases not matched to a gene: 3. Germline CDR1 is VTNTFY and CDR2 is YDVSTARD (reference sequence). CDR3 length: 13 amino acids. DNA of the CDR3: TGTGCCACCTGGGACAGAAGTTATTATAAGAAACTCTTT. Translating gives CATWDRSYYKKLF.

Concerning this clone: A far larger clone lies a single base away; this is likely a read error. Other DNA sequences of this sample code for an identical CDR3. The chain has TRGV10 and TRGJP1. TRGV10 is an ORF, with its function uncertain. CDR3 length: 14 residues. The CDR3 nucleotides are TGTGCGGCGTGGGATGGGGTCACTGGTTGGTTCAAGATATTT. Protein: CAAWDGVTGWFKIF.